This T cell receptor (beta chain) was sequenced during a study of tumor and adjacent non-tumor tissue in lung cancer. Turning to the study itself: Histology: under 15 adenocarcinoma, a couple of squamous cell carcinoma, 1 small cell lung cancer. Study-level results: In normal lung, the top 100 clones were significantly more dominant than in tumor.

Turning to this clonotype: Its antigen remains unidentified. A read error is possible here, since a much larger clone lies one base away.

Germline CDR1 and CDR2: SGHDT and YYEEEE. V was cut by 0 bases and J by 6 bases, with 13 bases left in between. The CDR3 covers 14 residues. This sample's RNA came from whole unsorted tissue. The library came from three nested PCR rounds adapted from ARM-PCR protocols. TCRdb recomputed calls from the multiplex PCR reads with MiXCR, one row per CDR3 protein. The repertoire holds 84,000 or so distinct CDR3 sequences, about three fifths seen once, with roughly 15% in the top ten. V usage is TRBV5-6 and J usage is TRBJ2-7; the D gene is possibly TRBD1 (5 bases). The sequenced sample was lung tumor tissue. The receptor was isolated from a man between 65 and 85 years old with non-small cell lung cancer. As DNA, the CDR3 is TGTGCCAGCAGCTTGGTGCCAGGGCTTCTCGAGCAGTACTTC. It yields the protein CASSLVPGLLEQYF.